This is a list of T cell receptor beta chains from one sample in a study of T cell responses to AZD1222 COVID-19 vaccine. Libraries were prepared by immunoSEQ multiplex PCR; TCRdb keeps only in-frame clonotypes and omits some of them. The repertoire holds 110,000 to 150,000 clones, with approximately 91% as singletons. The specimen was peripheral blood, collected on day 0 of AZD1222 vaccination. These receptors came from an adult in good health. CDR3s include the opening cysteine and the closing phenylalanine or tryptophan. D genes are given only for firm matches. Size tells how often a clone was seen (once, few, many) or the class of an expanded clone, and some rows leave it out.

J gene | clone size | D gene | V gene | CDR3 protein | CDR3 DNA
TRBJ1-2 | once | . | TRBV10-3 | CAISDGQPYGYTF | TGTGCCATCAGTGACGGTCAGCCCTATGGCTACACCTTC
TRBJ1-5 | . | . | TRBV12-3/TRBV12-4 | CASSFQGNQPQHF | TGTGCCAGCAGTTTTCAGGGAAATCAGCCCCAGCATTTT
TRBJ2-7 | . | . | TRBV5-1 | CASNIGPLPYEQYF | TGCGCCAGCAATATCGGACCGCTCCCCTACGAGCAGTACTTC
TRBJ1-2 | . | . | TRBV4-2 | CASSQPGDSNYGYTF | TGTGCCAGCAGCCAACCGGGAGACAGTAACTATGGCTACACCTTC
TRBJ2-1 | . | . | TRBV5-6 | CASSLGGGGEQFF | TGTGCCAGCAGCCTTGGAGGAGGGGGTGAGCAGTTCTTC
TRBJ2-1 | . | TRBD2 | TRBV6-1 | CASSAGLASSSYNEQFF | TGTGCCAGCAGTGCCGGACTAGCGTCAAGCTCCTACAATGAGCAGTTCTTC
TRBJ2-3 | once | TRBD2 | TRBV11-2 | CASSFSGPRDTDTQYF | TGTGCCAGCAGCTTTAGCGGGCCAAGAGACACAGATACGCAGTATTTT
TRBJ2-5 | once | . | TRBV5-1 | CASRVRGETQYF | TGCGCCAGCAGAGTGAGGGGAGAGACCCAGTACTTC
TRBJ2-3 | . | . | TRBV13 | CASSLEFKDTQYF | TGTGCCAGCAGCTTAGAGTTCAAAGATACGCAGTATTTT
TRBJ2-3 | . | TRBD1 | TRBV11-2 | CASSLVATGARDTQYF | TGTGCCAGCAGCTTAGTTGCCACAGGGGCCCGAGATACGCAGTATTTT
TRBJ1-1 | . | . | TRBV28 | CASSLAGNTEAFF | TGTGCCAGCAGTTTGGCGGGGAACACTGAAGCTTTCTTT
TRBJ1-2 | . | . | TRBV18 | CASSPQVDEGYTF | TGTGCCAGCTCACCACAGGTAGACGAGGGCTACACCTTC
TRBJ1-1 | . | . | TRBV7-8 | CASSSRLGKMNTEAFF | TGTGCCAGCAGCTCAAGGTTGGGGAAAATGAACACTGAAGCTTTCTTT
TRBJ2-5 | . | . | TRBV5-4 | CASSLEQETQYF | TGTGCCAGCAGCTTGGAACAAGAGACCCAGTACTTC
TRBJ2-5 | once | . | TRBV3-1/TRBV3-2 | CASSQGSGDQETQYF | TGTGCCAGCAGCCAGGGATCAGGGGACCAAGAGACCCAGTACTTC
TRBJ2-7 | . | . | TRBV3-1/TRBV3-2 | CASSPHSPPGSGDEQYF | TGTGCCAGCAGCCCCCACTCCCCCCCAGGGAGTGGCGACGAGCAGTACTTC
TRBJ1-1 | . | TRBD1 | TRBV5-6 | CASSFFDRGLEAFF | TGTGCCAGCAGCTTTTTCGACAGGGGGCTAGAAGCTTTCTTT
TRBJ2-7 | once | . | TRBV7-9 | CASSSTGPYEQYF | TGTGCCAGCAGTTCCACAGGGCCCTACGAGCAGTACTTC
TRBJ1-1 | . | . | TRBV5-4 | CASSQWGNTEAFF | TGTGCCAGCAGCCAATGGGGGAACACTGAAGCTTTCTTT
TRBJ1-2 | . | . | TRBV30 | CAWVGQNLWSYTF | TGTGCCTGGGTGGGACAAAATCTCTGGAGCTACACCTTC
TRBJ1-2 | . | . | TRBV28 | CASSFETSRAYGYTF | TGTGCCAGCAGTTTCGAGACCTCACGGGCCTATGGCTACACCTTC
TRBJ2-2 | . | TRBD2 | TRBV4-1 | CASSQGLAGTGELFF | TGCGCCAGCAGCCAGGGACTAGCGGGCACCGGGGAGCTGTTTTTT
TRBJ1-5 | . | . | TRBV2 | CASSEAFMGSSNQPQHF | TGTGCCAGCAGTGAAGCGTTCATGGGGTCTAGCAATCAGCCCCAGCATTTT
TRBJ2-1 | . | . | TRBV5-1 | CASSLWSGIEQFF | TGCGCCAGCAGCTTGTGGAGTGGGATTGAGCAGTTCTTC
TRBJ2-7 | . | TRBD1 | TRBV15 | CATSRARQGMGEQYF | TGTGCCACCAGCAGAGCCCGACAGGGTATGGGCGAGCAGTACTTC
TRBJ1-2 | . | . | TRBV7-9 | CASTLRSAGYGYTF | TGTGCCAGCACCCTGCGGAGCGCAGGCTATGGCTACACCTTC
TRBJ1-6 | once | . | TRBV23-1 | CASSLDRPNSPLHF | TGCGCCAGCAGTCTAGACAGACCGAATTCACCCCTCCACTTT
TRBJ1-1 | . | TRBD1 | TRBV4-1 | CASSGRDRGLNTEAFF | TGCGCCAGCAGCGGCCGGGACAGGGGGCTGAACACTGAAGCTTTCTTT
TRBJ2-5 | . | TRBD1 | TRBV27 | CASSSETGFGTQYF | TGTGCCAGCAGTTCCGAGACAGGGTTCGGGACCCAGTACTTC
TRBJ2-7 | . | . | TRBV28 | CASRGDSNSYEQYF | TGTGCCAGCAGGGGGGACTCCAACTCCTACGAGCAGTACTTC
TRBJ2-7 | . | . | TRBV28 | CASREGQSFLEQYF | TGTGCCAGCAGGGAGGGGCAGTCGTTCCTCGAGCAGTACTTC
TRBJ2-3 | . | . | TRBV19 | CASSIDQGGRTDTQYF | TGTGCCAGTAGTATAGATCAAGGGGGGCGCACAGATACGCAGTATTTT
TRBJ2-1 | once | . | TRBV19 | CASSNFNEQFF | TGTGCCAGTAGTAATTTCAATGAGCAGTTCTTC
TRBJ2-5 | . | . | TRBV5-1 | CASSLRSSGGSETQYF | TGCGCCAGCAGCTTGAGGTCGAGCGGTGGAAGCGAGACCCAGTACTTC
TRBJ2-1 | . | TRBD2 | TRBV7-9 | CASSSGLAGVSDEQFF | TGTGCCAGCAGCTCGGGACTAGCGGGAGTCAGCGATGAGCAGTTCTTC
TRBJ1-2 | . | . | TRBV10-2 | CASATVTNYGYTF | TGCGCCAGCGCCACGGTGACTAACTATGGCTACACCTTC
TRBJ1-2 | . | . | TRBV10-2 | CASSSLGTATNYGYTF | TGCGCCAGCAGCTCACTTGGGACCGCGACTAACTATGGCTACACCTTC
TRBJ1-1 | . | TRBD1 | TRBV4-1 | CASSPGTGLNTEAFF | TGCGCCAGCAGCCCAGGGACAGGGTTGAACACTGAAGCTTTCTTT
TRBJ1-5 | once | . | TRBV7-2 | CASSLARTDYYSNQPQHF | TGTGCCAGCAGCTTAGCCCGGACAGACTATTATAGCAATCAGCCCCAGCATTTT
TRBJ2-2 | . | . | TRBV7-9 | CASSWEGVSNTGELFF | TGTGCCAGCAGCTGGGAGGGGGTTTCGAACACCGGGGAGCTGTTTTTT
TRBJ2-7 | . | . | TRBV28 | CASSPPYVNYEQYF | TGTGCCAGCAGTCCCCCCTACGTTAACTACGAGCAGTACTTC
TRBJ2-3 | once | TRBD1 | TRBV30 | CAWSVKGGRADTQYF | TGTGCCTGGAGTGTCAAAGGGGGCCGCGCAGATACGCAGTATTTT
TRBJ2-3 | . | . | TRBV28 | CASSLREGTDTQYF | TGTGCCAGCAGTTTAAGGGAGGGCACAGATACGCAGTATTTT
TRBJ1-3 | . | . | TRBV5-6 | CASSTGNTIYF | TGTGCCAGCAGCACCGGAAACACCATATATTTT
TRBJ2-2 | . | TRBD2 | TRBV5-4 | CASSLLVSAGANTGELFF | TGTGCCAGCAGCCTGCTGGTCTCCGCGGGGGCGAACACCGGGGAGCTGTTTTTT
TRBJ2-1 | . | . | TRBV7-9 | CASSRTNDNEQFF | TGTGCCAGCAGCCGGACTAACGACAATGAGCAGTTCTTC
TRBJ2-3 | . | TRBD2 | TRBV10-1 | CASSPSGGSTDTQYF | TGCGCCAGCAGCCCTAGCGGGGGGAGCACAGATACGCAGTATTTT
TRBJ1-2 | . | . | TRBV5-4 | CASSSSGGTYGYTF | TGTGCCAGCAGCTCCTCGGGAGGCACCTATGGCTACACCTTC
TRBJ2-1 | . | TRBD2 | TRBV2 | CASSLSGNEQFF | TGTGCCAGCAGCCTTAGCGGGAATGAGCAGTTCTTC
TRBJ1-2 | once | . | TRBV4-2 | CASSPTGGARLEGYTF | TGTGCCAGCAGCCCCACCGGGGGGGCCCGCCTAGAAGGCTACACCTTC
TRBJ1-1 | once | TRBD1 | TRBV18 | CASSRGQGAMNTEAFF | TGTGCCAGCTCACGGGGACAGGGGGCGATGAACACTGAAGCTTTCTTT